This T cell receptor beta chain was recovered during a study of blood T cell repertoires in COVID-19. Produced via immunoSEQ multiplex PCR; TCRdb's table is partial and in-frame only. The sample consists of about 200,000 clones, 75% to 85% of them appearing once. The CDR3 runs to 17 residues. This TCR derives from a woman of 80 years or more with COVID-19, enrolled during active disease. This chain uses TRBV12-1 with TRBJ1-1; the table names TRBD1, a call not compared with the DNA. TRBV12-1 is labeled a pseudogene. The source material was peripheral blood. CDR3: CASSSSDRQDGDTEAFF. The CDR3 region has the DNA TGTGCCAGCAGCTCGTCAGACAGACAGGATGGAGACACTGAAGCTTTCTTT.